The 28 T cell receptor beta chains listed next were all sequenced from one sample in a study of PD-1 blockade in classical Hodgkin lymphoma. Time point reported: cycle 4 day 1 (C4D1), after less than 7 weeks of nivolumab. Following autologous stem cell transplantation, relapse occurred in every patient, and exposure to brentuximab vedotin varied. Sequenced by immunoSEQ multiplex PCR; TCRdb stores in-frame clones only, minus some. The repertoire consists of tens of thousands of clones, with around 80% occurring once and the leading ten covering 9.8%. Specimen: peripheral blood mononuclear cells (PBMCs), collected before the fourth cycle of nivolumab. Receptors were obtained from a human donor with classical Hodgkin lymphoma.

The chain is built from TRBV4-1 and TRBJ2-1; 11 bases are shared with TRBD2. Germline trimming cut 1 base from V and 7 bases from J; bases unmatched to any gene: 9. The CDR3 has 17 residues. CDR1 is MGHRA, CDR2 YSYEKL, per germline. CDR3 amino acids: CASSQVVAGGLGNEQFF. CDR3 sequence (DNA): TGCGCCAGCAGCCAAGTAGTAGCGGGGGGGCTAGGTAATGAGCAGTTCTTC.

The chain employs TRBV5-1 and TRBJ1-4, with TRBD1 identical over 9 bases. With V trimmed by 5 bases and J by 7 bases, 6 bases remained unmatched. The CDR3 contains 14 residues. Germline CDR1 reads SGHRS; CDR2 reads YFSETQ. The CDR3 is CASSVQGAGEKLFF. CDR3 in DNA: TGCGCCAGCAGTGTACAGGGGGCGGGTGAAAAACTGTTTTTT.

The CDR3 here is CAIRLKDTGELFF. The CDR3 DNA sequence: TGTGCCATCAGGCTAAAAGACACCGGGGAGCTGTTTTTT. This chain links TRBV10-3 with TRBJ2-2, with no clear D. Germline V gene sequence: CDR1 ENHRY, CDR2 SYGVKD. Trimming removed 6 bases from V and 3 bases from J, with 8 bases in between. The CDR3 is 13 residues long.

In this sample, this clone turned up a few times. This rearrangement joins TRBV28 to TRBJ2-7, with a weak D call TRBD1 (5 bases). The CDR3 is 16 amino acids. Trimming removed 2 bases at V and 6 bases at J, with 20 bases between. CDR1 and CDR2 (germline): MDHEN, SYDVKM. The DNA of the CDR3 is TGTGCCAGCAGTTTAATTGTAGGGGTCGGCCTAAGCGAGCAGTACTTC. Protein: CASSLIVGVGLSEQYF.

This sequence joins TRBV7-8 and TRBJ1-2; D might be TRBD1 (6 bases). Trimming took off 3 bases at V and 7 bases at J, with 15 bases between the two ends. The CDR3 covers 14 residues. Germline lookup yields CDR1 SGHVS and CDR2 FQNEAQ. In DNA, the CDR3 is TGTGCCAGCAGCTTTGGTCGGGGGGCTGGTGGCTACACCTTC. It codes for CASSFGRGAGGYTF. Using reference TRBV7-8 and TRBJ1-2 for the parts outside the CDR3, the full variable domain is GAGVSQSPRYKVAKRGQDVALRCDPISGHVSLFWYQQALGQGPEFLTYFQNEAQLDKSGLPSDRFFAERPEGSVSTLKIQRTQQEDSAVYLCASSFGRGAGGYTFGSGTRLTVV.

J is TRBJ2-5 and V is TRBV7-9; 9 positions match TRBD2. The CDR3 length is 15 residues. V dropped 3 bases and J dropped 2; count of bases not matched to a gene: 4. CDR1 is SEHNR, CDR2 FQNEAQ, per germline (reference sequence). CDR3 protein: CASSLKRGAQETQYF. The CDR3 bases are TGTGCCAGCAGCTTGAAGCGGGGGGCGCAAGAGACCCAGTACTTC.

The gene calls are TRBV6-5 and TRBJ2-7; D ambiguous. Trimming pared 4 bases from V and 2 bases from J, leaving 15 bases between. This CDR3 comprises 15 residues. Germline V lookup: CDR1 MNHEY, CDR2 SVGAGI. The CDR3 is CASSSSPDGTYEQYF. CDR3 sequence (DNA): TGTGCCAGCAGTTCCTCTCCGGACGGCACCTACGAGCAGTACTTC.

The chain links TRBV5-6 to TRBJ2-6, with D tentatively TRBD2 (6 bases). The CDR3 is 19 residues long. V was shortened by 3 bases and J by 2 bases, with 21 bases between the two germline ends. CDR1 and CDR2 from the germline V gene are SGHDT and YYEEEE. CDR3 DNA: TGTGCCAGCAGCTCGATCGACGACGGGGGACTCGCTGGGGCCAACGTCCTGACTTTC. This sequence encodes CASSSIDDGGLAGANVLTF.

A note on this clone: A read error may produce the germline difference seen at one junction end. The chain carries TRBV7-7 and TRBJ2-5; tentatively, D is TRBD1 or TRBD2 (5 bases each). This CDR3 has 16 amino acids. Germline V gives CDR1 SSHAT, CDR2 FNYEAQ (reference sequence). The CDR3 sequence is CASSLVGAWGQETQYF. CDR3 coding DNA: TGTGCTAGCAGCTTAGTAGGAGCCTGGGGGCAAGAGACCCAGTACTTC.

The chain employs TRBV27 and TRBJ1-5, with TRBD1 matching over 8 bases. The germline V gene has CDR1 MNHEY and CDR2 SMNVEV (reference sequence). V dropped 6 bases and J dropped 3; count of bases not matched to a gene: 10. This CDR3 is 16 amino acids long. Here the CDR3 DNA reads TGTGCCAGCAGACAATGGACAGGGTTGGACAATCAGCCCCAGCATTTT. Its protein is CASRQWTGLDNQPQHF.

The genes are TRBV28 and TRBJ2-1, with D perhaps TRBD1 (5 bases). CDR3 length: 12 amino acids. Germline CDR1 and CDR2: MDHEN and SYDVKM. Between the trimmed V and J ends, which lost 7 bases and 8 bases, there was a span of 12 bases. The DNA for the CDR3 is TGTGCCAGCAACGCTGACAGTGATGAGCAGTTCTTC. Translating it yields CASNADSDEQFF.

The chain has TRBV28 and TRBJ1-6; 9 bases match TRBD1. With 3 bases clipped from V and 9 bases from J, the junction kept 9 bases outside the gene matches. Germline V lookup: CDR1 MDHEN, CDR2 SYDVKM. The CDR3 is made up of 16 amino acids. For the CDR3, the DNA is TGTGCCAGCAGTTTCCCGGGACAGGGAGGTAGTTCACCCCTCCACTTT. Protein sequence: CASSFPGQGGSSPLHF.

This clone was found once. V usage is TRBV19 and J usage is TRBJ2-1; 7 bases line up with TRBD2. The junction had 5 bases not matched to a gene; V was cut back by 3 bases and J by 0 bases. Per germline, CDR1 LNHDA and CDR2 SQIVND (reference sequence). CDR3 length: 16 amino acids. CDR3 bases: TGTGCCAGTAGTATGGGACCGGGAGGCTCCTACAATGAGCAGTTCTTC. This gives the protein CASSMGPGGSYNEQFF.

V and J are TRBV10-3 and TRBJ2-1; perhaps D is TRBD1 or TRBD2 (5 bases each). V was clipped by 9 bases and J by 4 bases, with 13 bases between them. The CDR3 sequence is 13 residues long. Germline V gene sequence: CDR1 ENHRY, CDR2 SYGVKD. This chain's CDR3 is CAIGGGGYNEQFF. In DNA, the CDR3 is TGTGCCATTGGGGGTGGGGGTTACAATGAGCAGTTCTTC.

V and J are TRBV5-4 and TRBJ2-1; 8 nucleotides match TRBD1. Germline trimming cut 4 bases from V and 2 bases from J; bases unmatched to any gene: 5. The CDR3 loop spans 15 amino acids. Per germline, CDR1 SGHNT and CDR2 YYREEE (reference sequence). CDR3: CASSTGTGAYNEQFF. CDR3 coding DNA: TGTGCCAGCAGCACCGGGACAGGAGCCTACAATGAGCAGTTCTTC.

The gene calls are TRBV6-5 and TRBJ1-5; D is uncertain. The length of the CDR3 is 16 residues. V was shortened by 2 bases and J by 1 base, with 12 bases between the two germline ends. Per the germline V gene, CDR1 is MNHEY and CDR2 is SVGAGI. CDR3 loop: CASSYEFPGSNQPQHF. CDR3 nucleotide sequence: TGTGCCAGCAGTTACGAATTCCCGGGGAGCAATCAGCCCCAGCATTTT.

The chain employs TRBV7-8 and TRBJ2-2; weak D call: TRBD1 (5 bases). Deletions cut 1 base from V and 6 bases from J, with 12 bases between. From germline, CDR1 is SGHVS and CDR2 FQNEAQ. The CDR3 has 15 residues. DNA for the CDR3: TGTGCCAGCAGCTTAGAAGACAGAGGCTCCGGGGAGCTGTTTTTT. This codes for CASSLEDRGSGELFF.

The chain employs TRBV7-2 and TRBJ2-3, with 8 bases matching TRBD2. From germline, CDR1 is SGHTA and CDR2 FQGNSA. CDR3 length equals 14 residues. V was clipped by 5 bases and J by 7 bases; unmatched bases: 8. CDR3 amino acids: CASSRGLAMNTQYF. The CDR3 DNA sequence: TGTGCCAGCAGCCGCGGACTAGCTATGAATACGCAGTATTTT.

This sequence joins TRBV7-2 and TRBJ2-3; TRBD2 matches at 11 bases. Germline V gene sequence: CDR1 SGHTA, CDR2 FQGNSA. The CDR3 sequence is 17 residues long. After removal of 3 bases from V and 6 bases from J, the junction contained 11 bases not matched to a gene. CDR3 residues: CASSFRLAGRATDTQYF. In DNA, the CDR3 is TGTGCCAGCAGCTTCCGACTAGCGGGGAGGGCAACCGATACGCAGTATTTT. The whole variable domain, filled in from reference TRBV7-2 and TRBJ2-3, reads GAGVSQSPSNKVTEKGKDVELRCDPISGHTALYWYRQSLGQGLEFLIYFQGNSAPDKSGLPSDRFSAERTGGSVSTLTIQRTQQEDSAVYLCASSFRLAGRATDTQYFGPGTRLTVL.

J is TRBJ2-3 and V is TRBV27, with D perhaps matching TRBD1 or TRBD2 (7 bases each). V lost 2 bases and J 0 bases, leaving 15 bases between the germline ends. The CDR3 length is 17 residues. Germline CDR1 reads MNHEY; CDR2 reads SMNVEV (reference sequence). The CDR3 sequence is CASSLIRGGPSTDTQYF. In DNA, the CDR3 is TGTGCCAGCAGTTTAATCAGGGGGGGCCCTAGCACAGATACGCAGTATTTT.

The chain employs TRBV6-1 and TRBJ1-2; TRBD1 is a possible D gene (5 bases). CDR1 and CDR2 (germline): MNHNS, SASEGT. The CDR3 has 13 amino acids. V lost 6 bases, J lost 4 bases, and 12 bases lay in between. For the CDR3, the DNA is TGTGCCAGCAGCGTGTTTGGGGGCTATGGCTACACCTTC. It encodes CASSVFGGYGYTF.

Concerning this clone: The same CDR3 can be traced to other DNA sequences in this sample. The chain is built from TRBV5-1 and TRBJ2-3; TRBD2 matches 11 bases. Looked up from germline, CDR1 is SGHRS and CDR2 is YFSETQ. Unmatched junction bases numbered 1, after V lost 0 bases and J lost 1 base. This CDR3 region has 16 residues. CDR3 coding DNA: TGCGCCAGCAGCTTGGAACTAGCGGGGGGCACAGATACGCAGTATTTT. Translation gives CASSLELAGGTDTQYF.

J is TRBJ2-7 and V is TRBV7-2; perhaps TRBD1 as D (6 bases). The germline gives CDR1 SGHTA, CDR2 FQGNSA. The CDR3 is 15 residues long. Trimming left V 4 bases short and J 5 bases short, with 18 bases between. Written as DNA, the CDR3 is TGTGCCAGCAGCTACCGGGACACCGGTACGGACGAGCAGTACTTC. Translation: CASSYRDTGTDEQYF.

V and J are TRBV10-3 and TRBJ2-3; the D is unclear. Germline V gene lookup returns CDR1 ENHRY and CDR2 SYGVKD. The CDR3 is made up of 14 amino acids. V lost 6 bases to trimming and J lost 0 bases, with 10 bases between them. The CDR3 here is CAIRDNLSTDTQYF. The CDR3 coding sequence is TGTGCCATCAGAGACAACCTTAGCACAGATACGCAGTATTTT.

The chain couples TRBV6-5 to TRBJ1-6, with D uncertain. The CDR3 is 16 residues long. The germline gives CDR1 MNHEY, CDR2 SVGAGI. V was trimmed by 0 bases and J by 7 bases, leaving 13 bases between them. DNA of the CDR3: TGTGCCAGCAGTTACTCGAACACCCTAGGGAATTCACCCCTCCACTTT. Amino acids: CASSYSNTLGNSPLHF.

V and J are TRBV28 and TRBJ2-5; 7 nucleotides match TRBD1. Matching the DNA end better, TRBJ2-7 makes the J call doubtful. This CDR3 comprises 16 residues. Germline V gives CDR1 MDHEN, CDR2 SYDVKM. The CDR3 protein is CASIPIGGQYSYEQYF. CDR3 coding DNA: TGTGCCAGCATTCCCATTGGGGGACAGTATTCCTACGAGCAGTACTTC.

The CDR3 region has the DNA TGTGCCATCAGTGATTCCGCTCGGACTTCACCCTCTGGAAACACCATATATTTT. It translates to CAISDSARTSPSGNTIYF. The gene calls are TRBV10-3 and TRBJ1-3; D ambiguous. Trimming pared 3 bases from V and 0 bases from J, leaving 18 bases between. In germline, CDR1 is ENHRY, CDR2 SYGVKD. The CDR3 runs 18 residues.

The chain uses TRBV5-1 and TRBJ1-1; D gene ambiguous. There are 16 residues in the CDR3. In germline, CDR1 is SGHRS, CDR2 YFSETQ. With 4 bases removed from V and 0 bases from J, the gap between germline ends came to 16 bases. The CDR3 region is CASSPQLQSMNTEAFF. CDR3 sequence (DNA): TGCGCCAGCAGCCCCCAGCTGCAGAGTATGAACACTGAAGCTTTCTTT.